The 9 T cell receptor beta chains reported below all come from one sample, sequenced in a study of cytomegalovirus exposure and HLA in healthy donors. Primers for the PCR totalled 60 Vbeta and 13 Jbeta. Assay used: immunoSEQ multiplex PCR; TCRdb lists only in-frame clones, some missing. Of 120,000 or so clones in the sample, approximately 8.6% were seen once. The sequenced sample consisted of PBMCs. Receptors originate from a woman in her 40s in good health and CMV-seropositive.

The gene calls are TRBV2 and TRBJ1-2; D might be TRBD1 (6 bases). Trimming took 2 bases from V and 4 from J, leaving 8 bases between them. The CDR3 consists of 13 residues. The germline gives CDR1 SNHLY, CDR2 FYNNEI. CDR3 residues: CASSERQVYGYTF. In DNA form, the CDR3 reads TGTGCCAGCAGTGAAAGACAGGTCTATGGCTACACCTTC.

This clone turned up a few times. The CDR3 is CASSLETGESYEQYF. The CDR3 DNA sequence: TGTGCCAGCAGCTTAGAGACAGGGGAATCCTACGAGCAGTACTTC. The genes are TRBV7-3 and TRBJ2-7; 8 nucleotides align to TRBD1. Trimming removed 2 bases from V and 1 base from J; junction bases left unmatched: 4. This CDR3 region has 15 residues. Per germline, CDR1 SGHTA and CDR2 FQGTGA.

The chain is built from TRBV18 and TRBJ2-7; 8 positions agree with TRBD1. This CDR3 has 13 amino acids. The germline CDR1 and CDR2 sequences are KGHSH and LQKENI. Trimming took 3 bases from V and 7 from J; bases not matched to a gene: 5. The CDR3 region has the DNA TGTGCCAGCTCACCCGTTGACAGGGGTGAGCAGTACTTC. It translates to CASSPVDRGEQYF.

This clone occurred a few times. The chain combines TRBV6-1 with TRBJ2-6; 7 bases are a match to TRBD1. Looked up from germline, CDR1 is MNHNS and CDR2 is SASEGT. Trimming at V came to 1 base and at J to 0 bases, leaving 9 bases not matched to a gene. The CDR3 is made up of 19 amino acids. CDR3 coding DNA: TGTGCCAGCAGTGAAGAACGTTCGGGACAGATCTCTGGGGCCAACGTCCTGACTTTC. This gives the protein CASSEERSGQISGANVLTF.

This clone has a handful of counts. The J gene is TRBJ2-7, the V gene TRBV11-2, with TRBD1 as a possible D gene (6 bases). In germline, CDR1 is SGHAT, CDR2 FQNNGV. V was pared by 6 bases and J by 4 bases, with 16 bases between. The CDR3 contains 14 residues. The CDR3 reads CASRLGQLNYEQYF. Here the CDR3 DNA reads TGTGCCAGCAGACTAGGACAGCTAAATTACGAGCAGTACTTC.

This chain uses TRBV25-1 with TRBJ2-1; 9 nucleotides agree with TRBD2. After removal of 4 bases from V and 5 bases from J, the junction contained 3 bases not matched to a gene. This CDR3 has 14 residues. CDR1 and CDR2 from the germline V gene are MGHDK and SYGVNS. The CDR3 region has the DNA TGTGCCAGCAGTGTAGCGGGGGACCACAATGAGCAGTTCTTC. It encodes CASSVAGDHNEQFF.

As DNA, the CDR3 is TGTGCCAGCAGGCAGGGGAGCTATGGCTACACCTTC. The encoded protein is CASRQGSYGYTF. The rearrangement joins TRBV6-6 to TRBJ1-2; TRBD1 might be the D (6 bases). The CDR3 has 12 residues. V was cut by 6 bases and J by 4 bases, with 9 bases left in between. Per the germline V gene, CDR1 is MNHNY and CDR2 is SVGAGI (reference sequence).

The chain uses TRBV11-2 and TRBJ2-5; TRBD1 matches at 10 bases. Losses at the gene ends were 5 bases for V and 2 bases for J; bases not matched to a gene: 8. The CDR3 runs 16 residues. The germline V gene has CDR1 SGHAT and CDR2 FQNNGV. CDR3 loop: CASSPWTGGRQETQYF. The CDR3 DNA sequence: TGTGCCAGCAGCCCATGGACAGGGGGTCGGCAAGAGACCCAGTACTTC. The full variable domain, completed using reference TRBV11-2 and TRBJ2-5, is EAGVAQSPRYKIIEKRQSVAFWCNPISGHATLYWYQQILGQGPKLLIQFQNNGVVDDSQLPKDRFSAERLKGVDSTLKIQPAKLEDSAVYLCASSPWTGGRQETQYFGPGTRLLVL.

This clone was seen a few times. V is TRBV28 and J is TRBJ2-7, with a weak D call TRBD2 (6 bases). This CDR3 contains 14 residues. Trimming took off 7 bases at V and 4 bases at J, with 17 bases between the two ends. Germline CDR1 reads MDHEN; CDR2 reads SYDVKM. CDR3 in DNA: TGTGCCAGCAAAATATTGGGCGGGGCGTACGAGCAGTACTTC. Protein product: CASKILGGAYEQYF.